This section outlines one TCR beta chain sequence together with its context. Its target is unknown. This sample was included in a study of cytomegalovirus exposure and HLA in healthy donors. Primers: 60 Vbeta forward and 13 Jbeta reverse. Original processing notes: In a later analysis, the count reached 74 million or so unique TCR beta chains, with approximately 11 million shared. Produced via immunoSEQ multiplex PCR; TCRdb's table is partial and in-frame only. V and J calls and clone size are copied from that table; D and trimming were computed from the DNA. Of about 130,000 clones in the sample, 80% to 85% were seen once. Study results and limitations: Later analysis reportedly placed an Asian-associated ancestry cluster below the approximately 680-donor mean in N-insertions.

V lost 0 bases and J lost 6, with 15 bases in between. The CDR3 is 15 amino acids. Germline assignment: CDR1 LGHNA and CDR2 YSLEER. This rearrangement joins TRBV4-3 to TRBJ2-7; possibly TRBD1 for D (5 bases). What was sequenced was PBMCs. The TCR was taken from a boy between 10 and 17 years old in good health and CMV-seronegative. CDR3 sequence reads: CASSQDTARESEQYF. DNA of the CDR3: TGCGCCAGCAGCCAAGATACGGCCAGGGAAAGCGAGCAGTACTTC.